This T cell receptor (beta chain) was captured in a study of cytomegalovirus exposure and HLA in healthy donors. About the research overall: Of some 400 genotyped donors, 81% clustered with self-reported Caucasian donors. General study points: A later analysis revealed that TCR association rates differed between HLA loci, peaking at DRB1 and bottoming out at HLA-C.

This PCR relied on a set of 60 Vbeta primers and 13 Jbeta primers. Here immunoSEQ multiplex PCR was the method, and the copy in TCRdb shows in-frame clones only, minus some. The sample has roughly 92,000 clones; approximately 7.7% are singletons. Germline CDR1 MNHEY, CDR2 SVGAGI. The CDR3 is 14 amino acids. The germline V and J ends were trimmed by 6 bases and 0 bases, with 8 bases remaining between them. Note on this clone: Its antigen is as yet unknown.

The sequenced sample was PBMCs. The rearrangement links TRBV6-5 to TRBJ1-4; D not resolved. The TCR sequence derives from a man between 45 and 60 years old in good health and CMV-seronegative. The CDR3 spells CASRLRATNEKLFF. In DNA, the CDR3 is TGTGCCAGCAGGCTACGAGCAACTAATGAAAAACTGTTTTTT.